This entry lists 4 T cell receptor beta chains sequenced from one sample in a study of tumor and adjacent non-tumor tissue in lung cancer. TCRbeta libraries were built with three rounds of nested PCR, modified from ARM-PCR. TCRdb fed the multiplex PCR reads into MiXCR, producing one record per CDR3 protein. Among around 200,000 distinct CDR3 sequences, 60% to 85% were seen once, and the ten largest hold approximately 25%. No cell sorting was done before RNA was extracted from the tissue. The sequencing sample was made of lung tumor tissue. Every receptor here comes from a man aged 55 to 70 with non-small cell lung cancer.

This clonotype was observed many times. The chain employs TRBV20-1 and TRBJ1-2, with D tentatively TRBD1 (6 bases). V shed 4 bases and J shed 8 bases, with 17 bases lying between them. This CDR3 has 13 residues. CDR1 is DFQATT and CDR2 is SNEGSKA in the germline V gene (reference sequence). CDR3 DNA sequence: TGCAGTGCTAAGGGGGGGGTTGGTGACGGCTACACCTTC. It codes for CSAKGGVGDGYTF.

The chain joins TRBV4-3 to TRBJ2-3, with 13 positions matching TRBD2. Germline V gene sequence: CDR1 LGHNA, CDR2 YSLEER. The junction had 0 bases not matched to a gene; V was cut back by 5 bases and J by 1 base. The CDR3 extends over 15 amino acids. CDR3 loop: CASSGLAGGTDTQYF. The CDR3 DNA reads TGCGCCAGCAGCGGACTAGCGGGAGGCACAGATACGCAGTATTTT.

Concerning this clonotype: At one of its ends the junction is not consistent with the germline gene, which may arise from a read error. The chain recombines TRBV11-2 with TRBJ1-1, with 10 bases lining up with TRBD1. Germline CDR1 and CDR2: SGHAT and FQNNGV. This CDR3 contains 14 residues. The CDR3: CVSSPGQGRKEAFF. The CDR3 nucleotides are TGTGTCAGCAGTCCGGGACAGGGGCGGAAAGAAGCTTTCTTT.

This rearrangement joins TRBV20-1 to TRBJ2-3; 7 bases are a match to TRBD2. From germline, CDR1 is DFQATT and CDR2 SNEGSKA (reference sequence). CDR3 length: 14 amino acids. V gave up 1 base and J gave up 6 bases; unmatched junction bases: 7. CDR3 amino acids: CSARGIGGGDTQYF. Here the CDR3 DNA reads TGCAGTGCTAGAGGTATTGGGGGAGGGGATACGCAGTATTTT.